This T cell receptor (beta chain) was retrieved from a study of blood T cell repertoires in COVID-19. Study background: Acute and convalescent COVID-19 samples came from the United States, Italy and Spain.

In this sample, this clone turned up once. This CDR3 spans 13 amino acids. Germline V gene sequence: CDR1 MNHNY, CDR2 SVGAGI (reference sequence). J was trimmed by 7 bases and V by 5 bases; bases with no gene match: 5. Data came from immunoSEQ multiplex PCR; TCRdb stores just in-frame clones and leaves some out. This sample has fewer than 150,000 clones; about two thirds occur once, and the top ten carry roughly 0.86%. This receptor was taken from a human donor with acute or convalescent COVID-19. The donor label of this sample is uncertain. This chain joins TRBV6-6 and TRBJ2-1, with 7 bases matching TRBD1. The sample was peripheral blood. CDR3 sequence: CASSQGQRNEQFF. The CDR3 DNA follows: TGTGCCAGCAGTCAGGGACAGAGGAATGAGCAGTTCTTC.